This TCR beta chain was obtained from a study of identifying expanded T cells in peripheral blood. Germline V CDR1 and CDR2: SGHRS, YFSETQ. The length of the CDR3 is 13 residues. Trimming stripped 2 bases from V and 5 bases from J, with 8 bases between. No infections or other immune events were documented during collection. Notes on this clone: The antigen remains undetermined.

Profiling relied on immunoSEQ multiplex PCR, and the TCRdb table lists in-frame clones only, not all of them. Found here are tens of thousands of clones, about four fifths of them singletons; the top ten hold approximately 19%. The study's findings and limits: Differentially abundant clones: roughly 1.2 between replicates, 16.4 at about 13 days, 18 to 20 at four. Variance in clone template counts between roughly 2-week samples significantly increased with total template count across all healthy donors.

The chain uses TRBV5-1 and TRBJ2-1; TRBD1 is a possible D gene (5 bases). Material: blood. The receptor was derived from a person aged 18 to 70 in good health. The CDR3, as DNA: TGCGCCAGCAGCTTAAGGGGCCACAATGAGCAGTTCTTC. This encodes CASSLRGHNEQFF.